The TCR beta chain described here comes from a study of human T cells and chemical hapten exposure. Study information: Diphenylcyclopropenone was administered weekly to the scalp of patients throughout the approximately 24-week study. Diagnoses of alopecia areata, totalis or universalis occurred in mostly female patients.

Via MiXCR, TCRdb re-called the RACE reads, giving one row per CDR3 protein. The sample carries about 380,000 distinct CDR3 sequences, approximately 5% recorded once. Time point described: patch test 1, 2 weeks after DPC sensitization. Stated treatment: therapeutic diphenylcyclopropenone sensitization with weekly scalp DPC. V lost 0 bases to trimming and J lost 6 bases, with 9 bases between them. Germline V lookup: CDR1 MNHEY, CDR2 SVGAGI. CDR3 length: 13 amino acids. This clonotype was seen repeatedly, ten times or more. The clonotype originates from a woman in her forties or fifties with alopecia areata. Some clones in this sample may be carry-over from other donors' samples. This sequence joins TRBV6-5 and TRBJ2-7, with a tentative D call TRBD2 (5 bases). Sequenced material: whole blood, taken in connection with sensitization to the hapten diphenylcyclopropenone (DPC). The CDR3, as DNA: TGTGCCAGCAGTTACTCGATACGGGGCGAGCAGTACTTC. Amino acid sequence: CASSYSIRGEQYF.